The present T cell receptor (beta chain) was sequenced within a study of blood T cell repertoires in COVID-19. Study information: The analysed material was cDNA or gDNA that came from T cells, B-cell-depleted T cells, or PBMCs.

Profiling relied on immunoSEQ multiplex PCR, and the TCRdb table lists in-frame clones only, not all of them. The table includes some 350,000 clones, 89% detected once. This clone was recorded once. Per the germline V gene, CDR1 is SGHVS and CDR2 is FQNEAQ. V shed 0 bases, J shed 1 base, and the junction held 2 bases outside the gene matches. The CDR3 runs to 16 residues. The chain couples TRBV7-8 to TRBJ2-5; TRBD2 agrees at 10 bases. The source material was peripheral blood. This clonotype was obtained from a woman aged 25 to 45 with COVID-19, enrolled during active disease. DNA for the CDR3: TGTGCCAGCAGCTTAGCACAGCGGGGGGGCCAAGAGACCCAGTACTTC. It codes for CASSLAQRGGQETQYF.